This T cell receptor (beta chain) was recorded in a study of T cell responses to AZD1222 COVID-19 vaccine. The data were produced by immunoSEQ multiplex PCR, yet TCRdb's version contains in-frame clones alone and is incomplete. The table shows roughly 70,000 clones, with nearly 90% occurring only once. Germline V CDR1 and CDR2: SEHNR, FQNEAQ (reference sequence). CDR3 length: 14 amino acids. Trimming shortened V by 2 bases and J by 4 bases, and 10 bases separated the two germline ends. J is TRBJ2-3 and V is TRBV7-9; a weak D match, TRBD2 (5 bases). This sequence was found in an adult who received the AZD1222 COVID-19 vaccine. This sample comprised peripheral blood, obtained 28 days after the second AZD1222 dose. The CDR3 loop reads CASSLTGGSDTQYF. The DNA of the CDR3 is TGTGCCAGCAGCTTAACGGGCGGGTCAGATACGCAGTATTTT.